This entry lists 8 T cell receptor beta chains sequenced from one sample in a study of CD8 T cells in ankylosing spondylitis. Via MiXCR, TCRdb re-called the 5' RACE reads, giving one row per CDR3 protein. Among about 42,000 distinct CDR3 sequences listed, just under 4% were seen once. Sequencing was carried out using blood, either unsorted or a sorted T cell fraction (not recorded which). Receptor source: a female donor with ankylosing spondylitis or in good health (not recorded which).

This clonotype was found a few times. This chain links TRBV9 with TRBJ2-1; 10 bases agree with TRBD2. The CDR3 is 16 residues long. Unmatched junction bases numbered 4, after V lost 3 bases and J lost 1 base. The germline V gene encodes CDR1 SGDLS and CDR2 YYNGEE. For the CDR3, the DNA is TGTGCCAGCAGCGGGCTGGGACTAGCGTCCTACAATGAGCAGTTCTTC. Its translation: CASSGLGLASYNEQFF. The entire variable domain, with the rest obtained from reference TRBV9 and TRBJ2-1, is as follows: DSGVTQTPKHLITATGQRVTLRCSPRSGDLSVYWYQQSLDQGLQFLIQYYNGEERAKGNILERFSAQQFPDLHSELNLSSLELGDSALYFCASSGLGLASYNEQFFGPGTRLTVL.

This clonotype came up many times. The V and J genes are TRBV9 and TRBJ2-1, with a weak D call TRBD2 (7 bases). Germline V gene lookup returns CDR1 SGDLS and CDR2 YYNGEE. Trimming took off 3 bases at V and 9 bases at J, with 19 bases between the two ends. This CDR3 has 15 residues. The CDR3 protein is CASSASWGGGIEQFF. The CDR3 nucleotides are TGTGCCAGCAGCGCCTCGTGGGGGGGCGGGATTGAGCAGTTCTTC.

By share, this clonotype ranks as medium-sized. The chain is built from TRBV9 and TRBJ2-2; no definite D call. The germline gives CDR1 SGDLS, CDR2 YYNGEE. The CDR3 is 14 amino acids. The V end was cut by 3 bases, the J end by 0 bases, with 6 bases between. This chain's CDR3 is CASSGTANTGELFF. The CDR3 bases are TGTGCCAGCAGCGGGACGGCGAACACCGGGGAGCTGTTTTTT.

This clonotype appeared many times. The CDR3: CASSSDILRGGPEAFF. The CDR3 region has the DNA TGTGCCAGCAGCTCAGACATACTCAGGGGAGGCCCTGAAGCTTTCTTT. This sequence joins TRBV9 and TRBJ1-1, with a tentative D call TRBD1 (6 bases). V was pared by 4 bases and J by 6 bases, with 22 bases between. Germline CDR1 is SGDLS and CDR2 is YYNGEE. The CDR3 contains 16 residues. The full variable domain, its missing parts supplied by reference TRBV9 and TRBJ1-1, is DSGVTQTPKHLITATGQRVTLRCSPRSGDLSVYWYQQSLDQGLQFLIQYYNGEERAKGNILERFSAQQFPDLHSELNLSSLELGDSALYFCASSSDILRGGPEAFFGQGTRLTVV.

Ten or more counts support this clonotype. The chain has TRBV9 and TRBJ2-2; TRBD2 aligns across 12 bases. The germline V gene has CDR1 SGDLS and CDR2 YYNGEE. V lost 4 bases to trimming and J lost 1 base; unmatched junction nucleotides: 11. CDR3 length: 19 residues. In DNA form, the CDR3 reads TGTGCCAGCAGCCCAGCCGGACTAGCGGGGCGTAGGAACACCGGGGAGCTGTTTTTT. As protein: CASSPAGLAGRRNTGELFF.

Ten or more counts support this clonotype. The V gene is TRBV9, the J gene TRBJ1-1; D might be TRBD1 (5 bases). The CDR3 length is 16 residues. From germline, CDR1 is SGDLS and CDR2 YYNGEE. V was clipped by 0 bases and J by 1 base, with 13 bases between them. The CDR3 sequence is CASSVDGALKNTEAFF. As DNA, the CDR3 is TGTGCCAGCAGCGTAGATGGGGCGCTTAAGAACACTGAAGCTTTCTTT.

In this sample, this clonotype turned up many times. The chain combines TRBV9 with TRBJ2-5; tentatively, D is TRBD1 (6 bases). V dropped 4 bases and J dropped 5 bases, with 15 bases sitting between them. In germline, CDR1 is SGDLS, CDR2 YYNGEE. The CDR3 is made up of 14 amino acids. CDR3 sequence: CASSTQAGAETQYF. The CDR3 DNA reads TGTGCCAGCAGCACTCAGGCAGGGGCGGAGACCCAGTACTTC.

This chain connects TRBV9 to TRBJ1-1; unclear D gene. Trimming shortened V by 6 bases and J by 1 base, and 10 bases separated the two germline ends. This CDR3 spans 13 amino acids. The germline V gene encodes CDR1 SGDLS and CDR2 YYNGEE. CDR3 sequence: CASKRAGNTEAFF. The DNA for the CDR3 is TGTGCCAGCAAAAGGGCGGGGAACACTGAAGCTTTCTTT.